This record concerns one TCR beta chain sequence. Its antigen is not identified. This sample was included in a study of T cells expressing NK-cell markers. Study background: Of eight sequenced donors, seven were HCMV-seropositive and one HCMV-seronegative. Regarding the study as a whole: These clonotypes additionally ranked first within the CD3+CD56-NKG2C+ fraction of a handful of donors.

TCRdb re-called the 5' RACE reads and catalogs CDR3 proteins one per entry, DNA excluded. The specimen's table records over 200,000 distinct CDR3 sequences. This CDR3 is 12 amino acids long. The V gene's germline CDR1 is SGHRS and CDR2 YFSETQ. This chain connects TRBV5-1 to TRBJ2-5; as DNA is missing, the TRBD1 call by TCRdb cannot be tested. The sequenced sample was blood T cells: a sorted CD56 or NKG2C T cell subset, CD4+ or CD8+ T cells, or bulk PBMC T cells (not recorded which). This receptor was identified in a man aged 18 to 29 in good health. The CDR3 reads CASTQQGETQYF.